Following are 18 T cell receptor beta chains from one sample sequenced in a study of blood T cell repertoires in COVID-19. Clones were read by immunoSEQ multiplex PCR, and TCRdb kept only the in-frame ones, dropping some. Counted here are hundreds of thousands of clones, about 93% occurring once; the ten biggest clones make up 1.9%. Sample: PBMCs or T cells enriched from blood (not recorded which). These TCRs come from a woman aged 18-29 years who had recovered from COVID-19.

The sample holds one count of this clone. The CDR3 here is CASSAHGNQPQHF. Here the CDR3 DNA reads TGTGCCAGCAGTGCACATGGCAATCAGCCCCAGCATTTT. The chain couples TRBV2 to TRBJ1-5; no reliable D call. The CDR3 is 13 residues long. V lost 4 bases and J lost 2, with 6 bases in between. From germline, CDR1 is SNHLY and CDR2 FYNNEI.

The rearrangement joins TRBV5-5 to TRBJ2-1, with TRBD1 matching 9 bases. The CDR3 has 14 amino acids. Looked up from germline, CDR1 is SGHKS and CDR2 is YYEKEE (reference sequence). V was clipped by 4 bases and J by 7 bases; unmatched bases: 6. The CDR3 sequence is CASSRGTGWNEQFF. The CDR3 DNA follows: TGTGCCAGCAGCCGCGGGACAGGGTGGAATGAGCAGTTCTTC.

The chain combines TRBV6-5 with TRBJ2-7, with 8 bases fitting TRBD2. The CDR3 is 14 amino acids. Germline V gene lookup returns CDR1 MNHEY and CDR2 SVGAGI. J was trimmed by 7 bases and V by 5 bases; bases with no gene match: 10. In nucleotides, the CDR3 is TGTGCCAGCAGTCCCTTAGCGGGGTTTTGTGAGCAGTACTTC. Translating gives CASSPLAGFCEQYF.

The chain has TRBV5-1 and TRBJ2-7, with D perhaps TRBD2 (5 bases). The CDR3 contains 14 residues. The V end was cut by 1 base, the J end by 7 bases, with 15 bases between. Looked up from germline, CDR1 is SGHRS and CDR2 is YFSETQ. The CDR3 loop is CASSLNGPREEQYF. CDR3 coding DNA: TGCGCCAGCAGCTTGAATGGGCCCCGGGAAGAGCAGTACTTC.

This CDR3 is CASSSRNEGVVQYF. CDR3 DNA sequence: TGTGCCAGCAGCTCTCGTAACGAGGGGGTGGTGCAGTATTTT. The chain combines TRBV11-2 with TRBJ2-3; a weak D match, TRBD1 (6 bases). V was clipped by 4 bases and J by 11 bases, with 19 bases between them. Germline V gives CDR1 SGHAT, CDR2 FQNNGV. This CDR3 spans 14 amino acids. Using reference TRBV11-2 and TRBJ2-3 for the parts outside the CDR3, the full variable domain is EAGVAQSPRYKIIEKRQSVAFWCNPISGHATLYWYQQILGQGPKLLIQFQNNGVVDDSQLPKDRFSAERLKGVDSTLKIQPAKLEDSAVYLCASSSRNEGVVQYFGPGTRLTVL.

The chain employs TRBV5-1 and TRBJ2-1, with 8 bases matching TRBD2. The CDR3 extends over 15 amino acids. Germline trimming cut 4 bases from V and 4 bases from J; bases unmatched to any gene: 7. In germline, CDR1 is SGHRS, CDR2 YFSETQ. CDR3 nucleotide sequence: TGCGCCAGCAGCGCCGGGGGGGTAAATTACAATGAGCAGTTCTTC. It codes for CASSAGGVNYNEQFF.

A word on this clone: One junction end disagrees with the germline gene, perhaps due to a read error. The genes are TRBV11-2 and TRBJ2-1; D is perhaps TRBD2 (6 bases). Germline loops: CDR1 SGHAT, CDR2 FQNNGV. CDR3 length: 15 amino acids. The CDR3 loop reads CASSLERVLPLEQFF. The CDR3 nucleotides read TGTGCCAGCAGCCTAGAGCGGGTCCTACCGCTCGAGCAGTTCTTC.

The genes are TRBV9 and TRBJ2-2; TRBD2 agrees at 7 bases. The CDR3 length is 15 residues. J lost 6 bases, V lost 4 bases, and 9 bases had no gene match. Germline CDR1 and CDR2: SGDLS and YYNGEE. The CDR3 sequence: CASSPRTSRSGELFF. The CDR3 nucleotides read TGTGCCAGCAGCCCCAGGACTAGTCGGTCCGGGGAGCTGTTTTTT.

This rearrangement joins TRBV10-1 to TRBJ2-2; 14 bases map to TRBD2. The CDR3 is 17 residues long. CDR1 is WNHNN, CDR2 SYGVQD, per germline (reference sequence). V lost 6 bases to trimming and J lost 2 bases; unmatched junction nucleotides: 5. The CDR3 protein is CASSGLAGGVNTGELFF. The CDR3 nucleotides read TGCGCCAGCAGCGGACTAGCGGGAGGAGTTAACACCGGGGAGCTGTTTTTT.

CDR3 in amino acids: CASSQDPTGPRLYGYTF. CDR3 coding DNA: TGCGCCAGCAGCCAAGATCCCACAGGGCCGCGGCTTTATGGCTACACCTTC. V and J are TRBV4-1 and TRBJ1-2, with D possibly TRBD1 on 6 matching bases. This CDR3 comprises 17 residues. Germline V CDR1 and CDR2: MGHRA, YSYEKL. Trimming shortened V by 0 bases and J by 5 bases, and 19 bases separated the two germline ends.

This chain connects TRBV11-2 to TRBJ1-6; a weak D match, TRBD1 (5 bases). V lost 6 bases, J lost 10 bases, and 25 bases lay in between. This CDR3 region has 17 residues. Looked up from germline, CDR1 is SGHAT and CDR2 is FQNNGV. This CDR3 is CASRRLSWTVEGSPLHF. In DNA, the CDR3 is TGTGCCAGCAGACGTTTATCCTGGACGGTGGAGGGGTCACCCCTCCACTTT.

V is TRBV3-1 (or the pseudogene TRBV3-2) and J is TRBJ1-2; no clear D. CDR1 LGHDT and CDR2 YNNKEL come from the germline V gene (reference sequence). The germline V and J ends were trimmed by 2 bases and 4 bases, with 8 bases remaining between them. The CDR3 totals 13 residues. The CDR3 region is CASSQPGPYGYTF. The CDR3 DNA reads as TGTGCCAGCAGCCAACCGGGTCCCTATGGCTACACCTTC.

This chain joins TRBV19 and TRBJ2-7; TRBD2 agrees at 15 bases. Trimming took 9 bases from V and 2 from J; bases not matched to a gene: 5. The CDR3 spans 15 residues. CDR1 LNHDA and CDR2 SQIVND come from the germline V gene (reference sequence). The chain's CDR3 is CASGLAGGSAYEQYF. CDR3 nucleotide sequence: TGTGCCAGCGGACTAGCGGGGGGGTCAGCCTACGAGCAGTACTTC.

V gene TRBV3-1 (or the pseudogene TRBV3-2) combines with J gene TRBJ1-3; a weak D match, TRBD1 (6 bases). This CDR3 is 15 amino acids long. The germline V and J ends were trimmed by 4 bases and 4 bases, with 14 bases remaining between them. Per the germline V gene, CDR1 is LGHDT and CDR2 is YNNKEL (reference sequence). The CDR3 DNA reads TGTGCCAGCAGCCCCCTAGACAGGCTCGGAAACACCATATATTTT. Encoded protein: CASSPLDRLGNTIYF.

The chain employs TRBV7-8 and TRBJ1-2; no reliable D call. CDR3 length: 14 residues. V lost 0 bases and J 8 bases, leaving 13 bases between the germline ends. Germline V gives CDR1 SGHVS, CDR2 FQNEAQ. The CDR3: CASSLAGKSGGYTF. The CDR3 DNA is TGTGCCAGCAGCTTAGCCGGCAAATCGGGGGGCTACACCTTC.

The CDR3 spells CASSGTGAGYGYTF. The CDR3 bases are TGTGCCAGCAGCGGGACAGGGGCTGGCTATGGCTACACCTTC. This sequence joins TRBV7-8 and TRBJ1-2, with 10 nucleotides matching TRBD1. The CDR3 sequence is 14 residues long. Germline V gene lookup returns CDR1 SGHVS and CDR2 FQNEAQ. With 5 bases clipped from V and 4 bases from J, the junction kept 4 bases outside the gene matches.

In DNA, the CDR3 is TGTGCCAGCTCAATGGGGACAGGGGCGGCTGGCTACACCTTC. Protein product: CASSMGTGAAGYTF. The rearrangement uses TRBV18 and TRBJ1-2; TRBD1 matches at 10 bases. The junction had 7 bases not matched to a gene; V was cut back by 5 bases and J by 7 bases. Germline-derived CDR1 and CDR2 are KGHSH and LQKENI. The CDR3 contains 14 residues.

This chain uses TRBV7-2 with TRBJ1-1; no reliable D call. The CDR3 covers 15 residues. V lost 0 bases and J lost 0, with 8 bases in between. The germline CDR1 and CDR2 sequences are SGHTA and FQGNSA. This CDR3 is CASSLAGRMNTEAFF. CDR3 coding DNA: TGTGCCAGCAGCTTAGCGGGGAGGATGAACACTGAAGCTTTCTTT.